This is a list of T cell receptor beta chains from one sample in a study of T cell responses to AZD1222 COVID-19 vaccine. Method: immunoSEQ multiplex PCR; TCRdb's copy keeps in-frame clones and lacks some. The sample contains about 120,000 clones, more than 75% of which appear only once. Sequenced material: peripheral blood, taken on day 0 of AZD1222 vaccination. The receptors here all came from an adult in good health. The CDR3 runs from the conserved cysteine through the conserved F or W. Each record gives: D gene, J gene, clone size, V gene, CDR3 DNA, CDR3 protein. A D gene is named only where the DNA matches it firmly. Clone size is stated in some rows and not others, as once, few, many or a class when expanded.

D: .
J: TRBJ1-2
size: .
V: TRBV19
DNA: TGTGCCAGTAGTTCGGGACCGATTTCTAACTATGGCTACACCTTC
CDR3: CASSSGPISNYGYTF

D: .
J: TRBJ1-5
size: .
V: TRBV7-2
DNA: TGTGCCAGCAGCTTAGTGCAGGGGAGCAATCAGCCCCAGCATTTT
CDR3: CASSLVQGSNQPQHF

D: .
J: TRBJ1-2
size: .
V: TRBV10-3
DNA: TGTGCCATCAGTGAGCCACAGGGATCTAACTATGGCTACACCTTC
CDR3: CAISEPQGSNYGYTF

D: TRBD1
J: TRBJ2-3
size: .
V: TRBV3-1/TRBV3-2
DNA: TGTGCCAGCAGCCAAGGACAGGGATGGGCAGATACGCAGTATTTT
CDR3: CASSQGQGWADTQYF

D: .
J: TRBJ1-2
size: .
V: TRBV4-2
DNA: TGTGCCAGCAGCCCGGTGGGGGAAAGGAACTATGGCTACACCTTC
CDR3: CASSPVGERNYGYTF

D: .
J: TRBJ2-5
size: .
V: TRBV2
DNA: TGTGCCAGCAGTGAACCCGGCACCCAAGAGACCCAGTACTTC
CDR3: CASSEPGTQETQYF

D: .
J: TRBJ1-5
size: .
V: TRBV12-3/TRBV12-4
DNA: TGTGCCAGCAGTTTTGGTCAAAATCAGCCCCAGCATTTT
CDR3: CASSFGQNQPQHF

D: .
J: TRBJ1-4
size: few
V: TRBV5-1
DNA: TGCGCCAGCAGCTTGGACCCTACGGGTGAAAAACTGTTTTTT
CDR3: CASSLDPTGEKLFF

D: TRBD1
J: TRBJ2-3
size: .
V: TRBV15
DNA: TGTGCCACCAGTACCGGACAGGACACAGATACGCAGTATTTT
CDR3: CATSTGQDTDTQYF

D: .
J: TRBJ1-3
size: .
V: TRBV19
DNA: TGTGCCAGTAGTCGGCAGAGCTCTGGAAACACCATATATTTT
CDR3: CASSRQSSGNTIYF

D: .
J: TRBJ1-1
size: .
V: TRBV30
DNA: TGTGCCTGGAGTGAGGGACATAATATTATTTCGTTCACTGAAGCTTTCTTT
CDR3: CAWSEGHNIISFTEAFF